This TCR beta chain is drawn from a study of T cell clonality in common variable immunodeficiency. The trim removed 5 bases at V and 7 bases at J, leaving 3 bases unmatched. CDR3 length: 12 amino acids. This clone was counted at least ten times. Its matching antigen is unknown. Sequencing ends 3 residues short of the CDR3 end; the germline J gene provides the rest. Only in-frame clones appear in the TCRdb table, and some are missing; sequencing was by immunoSEQ multiplex PCR. This sample carries approximately 24,000 clones, none of them present only once. For at least one year, all CVID subjects received replacement immunoglobulin. Notes on the study in general: TCRbeta clonality was increased in CVID versus healthy controls. In common variable immunodeficiency, TCR beta chains reportedly carried fewer deletions and N-nucleotide insertions.

Sequencing was performed on peripheral blood mononuclear cells. The chain links TRBV12-3 or TRBV12-4 to TRBJ1-2; 8 bases match TRBD1. This TCR was sampled from a human donor with common variable immunodeficiency. This CDR3 is CASSLRGLGYTF. Incomplete CDR3 DNA: TGTGCCAGCAGTCTCAGGGGGCTTGGC.